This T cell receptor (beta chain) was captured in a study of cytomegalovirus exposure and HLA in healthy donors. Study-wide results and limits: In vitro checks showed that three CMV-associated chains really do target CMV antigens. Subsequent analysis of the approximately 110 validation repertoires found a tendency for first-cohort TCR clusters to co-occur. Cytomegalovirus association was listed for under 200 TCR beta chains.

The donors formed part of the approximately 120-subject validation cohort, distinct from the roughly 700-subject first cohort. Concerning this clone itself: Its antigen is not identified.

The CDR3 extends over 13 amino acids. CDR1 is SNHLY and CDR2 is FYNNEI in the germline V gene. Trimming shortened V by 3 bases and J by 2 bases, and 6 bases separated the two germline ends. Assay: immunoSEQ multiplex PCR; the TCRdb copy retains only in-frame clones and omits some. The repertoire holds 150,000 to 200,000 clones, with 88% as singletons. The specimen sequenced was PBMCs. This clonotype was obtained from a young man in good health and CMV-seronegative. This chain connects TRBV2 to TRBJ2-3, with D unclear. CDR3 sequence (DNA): TGTGCCAGCAGTGACAGATACACAGATACGCAGTATTTT. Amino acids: CASSDRYTDTQYF.